This TCR beta chain was recovered during a study of blood T cell repertoires in COVID-19. Assay used: immunoSEQ multiplex PCR; TCRdb lists only in-frame clones, some missing. The sample carries some 240,000 clones, roughly 82% recorded once. CDR1 is WNHNN, CDR2 SYGVQD, per germline (reference sequence). J was trimmed by 5 bases and V by 2 bases; bases with no gene match: 6. The CDR3 is 16 residues long. The receptor's source is a man between 45 and 60 years old with active or convalescent COVID-19. The chain is built from TRBV10-1 and TRBJ2-1, with 10 bases fitting TRBD2. Sequences were obtained from peripheral blood. The CDR3 DNA follows: TGCGCCAGCAGTGAGGGAGTAGCGGGGGGAAACAATGAGCAGTTCTTC. Protein product: CASSEGVAGGNNEQFF.